Shown below are 8 T cell receptor beta chains from a single sample sequenced in a study of T cell responses to AZD1222 COVID-19 vaccine. Some clones are missing from TCRdb's copy, which holds only in-frame ones; the method was immunoSEQ multiplex PCR. The repertoire holds roughly 180,000 clones, with over 80% as singletons. This material consisted of peripheral blood, taken 28 days after the second dose of the MenACWY control vaccine. These receptors all come from an adult who received the MenACWY meningococcal vaccine as a control.

This clone came up once. The rearrangement uses TRBV7-2 and TRBJ1-5, with D possibly TRBD1 on 6 matching bases. V was cut by 5 bases and J by 2 bases, with 16 bases left in between. From germline, CDR1 is SGHTA and CDR2 FQGNSA. The CDR3 loop spans 16 amino acids. The CDR3 bases are TGTGCCAGCAGCCCCGGACAGCCTTGGGGCAATCAGCCCCAGCATTTT. This translates into CASSPGQPWGNQPQHF.

The chain uses TRBV3-1 (or the pseudogene TRBV3-2) and TRBJ2-7; possibly TRBD2 for D (6 bases). Looked up from germline, CDR1 is LGHDT and CDR2 is YNNKEL (reference sequence). Trimming removed 3 bases from V and 2 bases from J, with 8 bases in between. This CDR3 is built from 13 residues. The CDR3 region is CASSQRGTYEQYF. The DNA of the CDR3 is TGTGCCAGCAGCCAGCGGGGTACCTACGAGCAGTACTTC.

The V call is TRBV5-1, the J call TRBJ1-1; D is undetermined. Trimming removed 4 bases at V and 6 bases at J, with 13 bases between. The CDR3 spans 13 residues. CDR1 and CDR2 from the germline V gene are SGHRS and YFSETQ. This CDR3 is CASSRAGSAEAFF. DNA for the CDR3: TGCGCCAGCAGCCGGGCGGGGTCCGCTGAAGCTTTCTTT.

In its sample, this clone was seen a few times. The chain employs TRBV6-5 and TRBJ2-7; D perhaps matches TRBD1 (5 bases). Per germline, CDR1 MNHEY and CDR2 SVGAGI. The CDR3 consists of 13 residues. V shed 6 bases and J shed 3 bases, with 12 bases lying between them. This chain's CDR3 is CASSPDSNYEQYF. CDR3 nucleotides: TGTGCCAGCAGCCCAGACAGTAACTACGAGCAGTACTTC.

This sequence joins TRBV4-1 and TRBJ2-3, with D uncertain. Trimming stripped 3 bases from V and 0 bases from J, with 7 bases between. Germline CDR1 reads MGHRA; CDR2 reads YSYEKL. This CDR3 region has 14 residues. The CDR3 DNA reads TGCGCCAGCAGCCAGGCGCGGAGCACAGATACGCAGTATTTT. This sequence encodes CASSQARSTDTQYF.

The gene calls are TRBV9 and TRBJ2-2, with D uncertain. In germline, CDR1 is SGDLS, CDR2 YYNGEE. There are 15 residues in the CDR3. V was pared by 3 bases and J by 5 bases, with 14 bases between. CDR3 protein: CASSARPAKTGELFF. The CDR3 DNA follows: TGTGCCAGCAGCGCGCGCCCGGCCAAAACCGGGGAGCTGTTTTTT.

The V gene is TRBV6-2 or TRBV6-3, the J gene TRBJ1-1; D may be TRBD1 (5 bases). Germline V gene lookup returns CDR1 MNHEY and CDR2 SVGEGT. The CDR3 is 14 amino acids. The ends were cut back, 6 bases at V and 3 bases at J, with 14 bases in the middle. The CDR3 here is CASSMGGSDTEAFF. The CDR3 nucleotides read TGTGCCAGCAGCATGGGGGGATCCGACACTGAAGCTTTCTTT.

The rearrangement links TRBV6-5 to TRBJ2-7, with no clear D. Trimming pared 6 bases from V and 7 bases from J, leaving 13 bases between. The CDR3 consists of 12 residues. The germline gives CDR1 MNHEY, CDR2 SVGAGI. CDR3 nucleotide sequence: TGTGCCAGCAGGTCCCTCACTTGGGAGCAGTACTTC. Amino acids: CASRSLTWEQYF.